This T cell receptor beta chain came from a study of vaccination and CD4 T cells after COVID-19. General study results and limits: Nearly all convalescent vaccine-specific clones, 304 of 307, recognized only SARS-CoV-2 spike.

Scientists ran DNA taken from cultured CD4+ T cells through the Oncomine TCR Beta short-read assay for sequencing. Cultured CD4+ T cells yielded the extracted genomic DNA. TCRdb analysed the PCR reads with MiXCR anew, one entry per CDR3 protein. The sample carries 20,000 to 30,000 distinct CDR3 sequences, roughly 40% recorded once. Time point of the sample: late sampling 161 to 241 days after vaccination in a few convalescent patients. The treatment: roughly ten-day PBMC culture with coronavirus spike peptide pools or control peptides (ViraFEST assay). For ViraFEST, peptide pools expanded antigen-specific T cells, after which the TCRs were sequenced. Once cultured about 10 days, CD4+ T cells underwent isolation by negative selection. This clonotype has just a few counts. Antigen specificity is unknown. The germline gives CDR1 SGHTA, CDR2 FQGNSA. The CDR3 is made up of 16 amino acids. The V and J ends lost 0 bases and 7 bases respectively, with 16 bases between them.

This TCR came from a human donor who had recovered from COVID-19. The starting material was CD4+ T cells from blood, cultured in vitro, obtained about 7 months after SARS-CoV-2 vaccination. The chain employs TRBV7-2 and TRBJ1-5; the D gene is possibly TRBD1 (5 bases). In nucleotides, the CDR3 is TGTGCCAGCAGCTTAGCCCCCAGGGCTGCGGCCCAGCCCCAGCATTTT. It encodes CASSLAPRAAAQPQHF.